These 6 T cell receptor beta chains share one sample of origin, sequenced in a study of CD8+ T cells in alopecia areata. The authors extracted RNA and reverse transcribed it into cDNA as the sequencing template. The protocol was immunoSEQ multiplex PCR, while the TCRdb copy is restricted to in-frame clones and leaves out a portion. Here the sample spans over 110,000 clones, around 51% being singletons. Specimen: CD4+ T cells sorted from blood, collected at week 0. These receptor sequences come from a human donor with alopecia areata.

This chain connects TRBV18 to TRBJ2-1, with D maybe TRBD2 (6 bases). Germline assignment: CDR1 KGHSH and CDR2 LQKENI. The CDR3 consists of 14 residues. V lost 3 bases and J 8 bases, leaving 14 bases between the germline ends. As DNA, the CDR3 is TGTGCCAGCTCACCGTTTGCGGGAAGGGATGAGCAGTTCTTC. Encoded protein: CASSPFAGRDEQFF.

J is TRBJ1-2 and V is TRBV30; unclear D gene. The CDR3 contains 12 residues. Germline assignment: CDR1 GTSNPN and CDR2 SVGIG (reference sequence). DNA of the CDR3: TGTGCGGCGGAGGAAAGTGACTATGGCTACACCTTC. It codes for CAAEESDYGYTF. The full variable domain, rest sourced from reference TRBV30 and TRBJ1-2, is SQTIHQWPATLVQPVGSPLSLECTVEGTSNPNLYWYRQAAGRGLQLLFYSVGIGQISSEVPQNLSASRPQDRQFILSSKKLLLSDSGFYLCAAEESDYGYTFGSGTRLTVV.

This chain connects TRBV7-3 to TRBJ2-3, with TRBD2 matching 7 bases. CDR1 SGHTA and CDR2 FQGTGA come from the germline V gene. The trim removed 2 bases at V and 3 bases at J, leaving 5 bases unmatched. The CDR3 spans 15 residues. CDR3: CASSLGGGGTDTQYF. The DNA for the CDR3 is TGTGCCAGCAGCTTAGGTGGCGGGGGAACAGATACGCAGTATTTT.

The rearrangement uses TRBV29-1 and TRBJ2-1; TRBD2 matches at 13 bases. This CDR3 region has 16 residues. CDR1 and CDR2 (germline): SQVTM, ANQGSEA. Trimming took 6 bases from V and 6 from J; bases not matched to a gene: 11. CDR3 region: CSVGRTSGSAGNEQFF. The CDR3 DNA follows: TGCAGCGTGGGGAGGACTAGCGGGAGTGCTGGCAATGAGCAGTTCTTC.

The chain recombines TRBV11-2 with TRBJ2-2; no clear D gene. Germline V CDR1 and CDR2: SGHAT, FQNNGV. The CDR3 runs to 15 residues. Trimming pared 7 bases from V and 5 bases from J, leaving 17 bases between. In DNA, the CDR3 is TGTGCCAGCACCCCCGGTTACCTCCAGACCGGGGAGCTGTTTTTT. Protein: CASTPGYLQTGELFF.

This clone was seen more than once but under ten times. The V and J genes are TRBV29-1 and TRBJ1-5, with 8 bases lining up with TRBD1. This CDR3 is 13 amino acids long. Trimming at V came to 4 bases and at J to 7 bases, leaving 6 bases not matched to a gene. Germline lookup yields CDR1 SQVTM and CDR2 ANQGSEA. The CDR3 region has the DNA TGCAGCGTTGGTCAGGACAGGGCCCAGCCCCAGCATTTT. Its translation: CSVGQDRAQPQHF.